Each of the 6 T cell receptor beta chains below was sequenced from the same sample in a study of regulatory T cells in long-lasting Graves disease. Time point here: newly diagnosed GD, antithyroid drugs for less than 3 months. Scientists built the TCR library using RNA that was extracted from PBMCs. Investigators prepared the TCR beta libraries by applying iRepertoire HTBI primers and Arm-PCR of CDR3 regions. Using its own MiXCR run on the multiplex PCR reads, TCRdb lists one record per CDR3 protein. The table shows 200,000 to 250,000 distinct CDR3 sequences, with around a fifth occurring only once. These records were also assigned to another study, of T cells in Graves' hyperthyroidism and ophthalmopathy.

Here the sequenced sample was peripheral blood mononuclear cells (PBMCs), taken at new diagnosis, from a patient treated with antithyroid drugs. The receptors originated from a woman in her thirties with Graves disease.

This clonotype occurred a few times. This chain connects TRBV20-1 to TRBJ2-7; perhaps TRBD1 as D (6 bases). The germline gives CDR1 DFQATT, CDR2 SNEGSKA (reference sequence). Trimming cost V 2 bases and J 6 bases, with 8 bases left between them. The CDR3 covers 11 residues. CDR3 bases: TGCAGTGCTAGAATGGGGGCCGAGCAGTACTTC. Translated: CSARMGAEQYF.

This clonotype was recorded once. The chain uses TRBV2 and TRBJ2-2; D unresolved. Germline CDR1 reads SNHLY; CDR2 reads FYNNEI. This CDR3 spans 14 amino acids. The V end was cut by 4 bases, the J end by 9 bases, with 15 bases between. CDR3 residues: CASSAKGQDRELFF. CDR3 nucleotide sequence: TGTGCCAGCAGTGCAAAGGGCCAAGACAGGGAGCTGTTTTTT.

This clonotype was observed a handful of times. The rearrangement links TRBV6-2 or TRBV6-3 to TRBJ1-6; TRBD1 might be the D (6 bases). The V end was cut by 2 bases, the J end by 10 bases, with 15 bases between. This CDR3 is 15 amino acids long. Per the germline V gene, CDR1 is MNHEY and CDR2 is SVGEGT. The CDR3 region has the DNA TGTGCCAGCAGTTACGAGGGGCAGGGGAGATCACCCCTCCACTTT. Translated: CASSYEGQGRSPLHF.

There are many counts of this clonotype. The genes are TRBV12-5 and TRBJ1-1; no firm D call. CDR3 length: 13 residues. V shed 3 bases and J shed 5 bases, with 10 bases lying between them. Per germline, CDR1 LGHNT and CDR2 FRNRAP. The CDR3 region is CASGFFSGTEAFF. The CDR3 bases are TGTGCTAGTGGTTTCTTCAGCGGAACTGAAGCTTTCTTT.

This clonotype was seen ten or more times. The chain has TRBV6-1 and TRBJ2-7; perhaps TRBD2 as D (6 bases). Germline V gene data show CDR1 as MNHNS and CDR2 as SASEGT. V lost 2 bases to trimming and J lost 11 bases, with 16 bases between them. The CDR3 is 13 residues long. The CDR3 protein is CASSETPSEREYF. CDR3 nucleotide sequence: TGTGCCAGCAGTGAAACCCCGTCCGAGCGGGAGTACTTC.

In the case of this clonotype: A far larger clone is just one base off, so this is likely a read error. The rearrangement uses TRBV6-2 or TRBV6-3 and TRBJ2-5, with D perhaps TRBD2 (6 bases). V was clipped by 8 bases and J by 2 bases, with 9 bases between them. CDR3 length equals 12 residues. From germline, CDR1 is MNHEY and CDR2 SVGEGT. CDR3 region: CASLRGQETQYF. Written as DNA, the CDR3 is TGTGCCAGCCTACGGGGGCAAGAGACCCAGTACTTC.